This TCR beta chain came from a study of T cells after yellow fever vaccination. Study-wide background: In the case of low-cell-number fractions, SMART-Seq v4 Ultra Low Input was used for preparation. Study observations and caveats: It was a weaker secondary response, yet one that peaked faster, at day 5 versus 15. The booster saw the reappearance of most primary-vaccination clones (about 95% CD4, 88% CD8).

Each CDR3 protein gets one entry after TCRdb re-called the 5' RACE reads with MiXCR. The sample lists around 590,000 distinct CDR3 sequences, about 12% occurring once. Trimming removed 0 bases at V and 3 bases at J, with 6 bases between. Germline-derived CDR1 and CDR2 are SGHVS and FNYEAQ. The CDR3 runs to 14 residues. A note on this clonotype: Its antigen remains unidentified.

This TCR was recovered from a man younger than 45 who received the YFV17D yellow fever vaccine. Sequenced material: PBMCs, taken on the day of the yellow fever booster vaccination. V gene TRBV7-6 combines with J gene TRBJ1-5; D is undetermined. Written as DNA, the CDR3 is TGTGCCAGCAGCTTAGCCAGGAACAATCAGCCCCAGCATTTT. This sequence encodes CASSLARNNQPQHF.